Listed below are T cell receptor beta chains from one sample, sequenced in a study of post-analysis software for immune sequencing data. A single record per CDR3 protein comes from TCRdb applying MiXCR to the PCR reads. Among hundreds of thousands of distinct CDR3 sequences listed, approximately 53% were seen once. Sequencing used blood. Receptor source: a girl aged 10 to 17 with multiple sclerosis. Each CDR3 is given with its conserved first and last residue. The D gene is left open where the match is weak. Size is stated for part of the rows, as once, few or many counts, or as a class when the clone is expanded.

D gene	V gene	clone size	J gene	CDR3 DNA	CDR3 protein
TRBD2	TRBV15	NA	TRBJ2-1	TGTGCCACCAGCAGAACCGGGACTAGCGGGAGGGAGGTCGATGAGCAGTTCTTC	CATSRTGTSGREVDEQFF
NA	TRBV7-2	once	TRBJ2-3	TGTGCCAGCAGCTTAGCAGGTTACGGCGGAACAGATACGCAGTATTTT	CASSLAGYGGTDTQYF
NA	TRBV9	NA	TRBJ2-5	TGTGCCAGCAGCGTAGATGTGACCCAAGAGACCCAGTACTTC	CASSVDVTQETQYF
TRBD1	TRBV19	NA	TRBJ1-2	TGTGCCAGCCAAAAAGGGGGCAAGGGAAACTATGGCTACACCTTC	CASQKGGKGNYGYTF
TRBD2	TRBV10-3	NA	TRBJ2-6	TGTGCCATCAGTGAAGCGGGAGCTCGAAAGACTCCGCCTGGGGCCAACGTCCTGACTTTC	CAISEAGARKTPPGANVLTF
NA	TRBV7-8	NA	TRBJ2-5	TGTGCCAGCAGCTTCTCGCGACAACCGAGGGAGACCCAGTACTTC	CASSFSRQPRETQYF
NA	TRBV12-3/TRBV12-4	NA	TRBJ2-2	TGTGCCAGCAGTTTAGTCGGGGGGCCCACCCGGGAGCTGTTTTTT	CASSLVGGPTRELFF
NA	TRBV6-6	few	TRBJ2-5	TGTGCCAGCAGTAGCCAACAGGGGGGGAAAGAGACCCAGTACTTC	CASSSQQGGKETQYF
NA	TRBV29-1	NA	TRBJ2-4	TGCAGCGTTGGAGGAGGGTCAGCAGCCAGCAAAAACATTCAGTACTTC	CSVGGGSAASKNIQYF
TRBD1	TRBV6-1	NA	TRBJ1-4	TGTGCCAGCAGGGCAGGGGGGAAGTTCGATGAAAAACTGTTTTTT	CASRAGGKFDEKLFF
TRBD2	TRBV12-3/TRBV12-4	few	TRBJ2-7	TGTGCCAGCAGTTTAGCCACTACACCTAGCGGGAACCCCTACGAGCAGTACTTC	CASSLATTPSGNPYEQYF
TRBD2	TRBV6-5	NA	TRBJ2-5	TGTGCCAGCAGGGGGTTAGCGGGGGGACAAGAGACCCAGTACTTC	CASRGLAGGQETQYF
TRBD2	TRBV3-1	NA	TRBJ2-7	TGTGCCAGCAGCCGGCGACTAGCGGGAGCTTACGAGCAGTACTTC	CASSRRLAGAYEQYF
TRBD2	TRBV10-3	NA	TRBJ2-5	TGTGCCATCGGAACCCGGGAGGGCCGGGAGACCCAGTACTTC	CAIGTREGRETQYF
NA	TRBV5-1	NA	TRBJ2-5	TGCGCCAGCATGGCGGAACTAGCTGGTCCGGGGACCCAGTACTTC	CASMAELAGPGTQYF
NA	TRBV29-1	few	TRBJ1-1	TGCAGCGTTGTGGGGCCGGGGGGAGAACTGAACACTGAAGCTTTCTTT	CSVVGPGGELNTEAFF
TRBD2	TRBV20-1	NA	TRBJ2-5	TGCAGTGCTAGCCCGACTAGCTGGCTCAATGAGCAGTACTTC	CSASPTSWLNEQYF
TRBD1	TRBV9	NA	TRBJ2-3	TGTGCCAGCAGCGTAACAGGGGGCCCGATCACAGATACGCAGTATTTT	CASSVTGGPITDTQYF
TRBD2	TRBV7-2	NA	TRBJ2-1	TGTGCCAGCAGCTTAGGTACTAGCGGGACAGTTGAGCAGTTCTTC	CASSLGTSGTVEQFF
NA	TRBV29-1	few	TRBJ2-7	TGCAGCGGCAAAAGGGGCTACGAGCAGTACTTC	CSGKRGYEQYF
NA	TRBV5-1	once	TRBJ2-5	TGCGCCAGCAGCTTGGGGACAGTGAAAGAGACCCAGTACTTC	CASSLGTVKETQYF
NA	TRBV3-1	few	TRBJ2-5	TGTGCCAGCAGCCGCCTGGTAGTAGGAGAGACCCAGTACTTC	CASSRLVVGETQYF
NA	TRBV5-1	NA	TRBJ2-2	TGCGCCAGCAGCTTGGACCGAGACCCCGGGGAGCTGTTTTTT	CASSLDRDPGELFF
TRBD2	TRBV29-1	NA	TRBJ2-7	TGCAGCGTTGATGGCGGGGGAGCCGCCTACGAGCAGTACTTC	CSVDGGGAAYEQYF
NA	TRBV25-1	NA	TRBJ2-7	TGTGCCAGCAGTGACCCACGGGGTCTGTCCTACGAGCAGTACTTC	CASSDPRGLSYEQYF
TRBD2	TRBV20-1	few	TRBJ2-7	TGCAGTGCTCTACTAGCGGGAATTTCCTGCGAGCAGTACTTC	CSALLAGISCEQYF
TRBD2	TRBV7-2	NA	TRBJ2-7	TGTGCCAGCAGCTTAGACTCCGGGACTAGCGCCTACGAGCAGTACTTC	CASSLDSGTSAYEQYF
TRBD1	TRBV20-1	NA	TRBJ2-3	TGCAGTGCTAGAGATTGGGGACAGGTCACAGATACGCAGTATTTT	CSARDWGQVTDTQYF
TRBD2	TRBV20-1	once	TRBJ2-5	TGCAGTGCCAGCTTGGGACTAGCGGGAGATGAGCAGTACTTC	CSASLGLAGDEQYF
NA	TRBV20-1	once	TRBJ1-2	TGCAGTGCTACCATGGGGGGATTTCGGAGTATCTATGGCTACACCTTC	CSATMGGFRSIYGYTF
NA	TRBV27	NA	TRBJ2-3	TGTGCCAGCAGAGTCAGCGGCCTGGGGAGCACAGATACGCAGTATTTT	CASRVSGLGSTDTQYF
TRBD1	TRBV29-1	NA	TRBJ2-7	TGCAGCGTTGACCTACAGGGGATCTCCTACGAGCAGTACTTC	CSVDLQGISYEQYF
TRBD1	TRBV20-1	NA	TRBJ1-2	TGCAGTGCTAGAGGGACAGGGGGAGCCTATGGCTACACCTTC	CSARGTGGAYGYTF
TRBD1	TRBV7-6	NA	TRBJ2-4	TGTGCCAGCAGCCCGGGACAGGGAGGCTGCGGCATTCAGTACTTC	CASSPGQGGCGIQYF
NA	TRBV20-1	NA	TRBJ2-7	TGCAGTGCTAGAGATCTTGGTTATACCCACGAGCAGTACTTC	CSARDLGYTHEQYF
NA	TRBV7-9	NA	TRBJ1-2	TGTGCCAGCAGCTTAGGGATCGGCACAGGAGCTCCTGGCTACACCTTC	CASSLGIGTGAPGYTF
TRBD1	TRBV3-1	few	TRBJ2-1	TGTGCCAGCAGCCCATGGACAGGTAACAATGAGCAGTTCTTC	CASSPWTGNNEQFF
NA	TRBV12-3/TRBV12-4	NA	TRBJ2-7	TGTGCCAGCAGCTCAGGAGGGCCGCGGGGCCGAGTCTCCTACGAGCAGTACTTC	CASSSGGPRGRVSYEQYF
NA	TRBV7-2	few	TRBJ2-7	TGTGCCAGCAGCTTAGATCCGGCAGTCGAGCAGTACTTC	CASSLDPAVEQYF
NA	TRBV5-1	NA	TRBJ2-1	TGCGCCAGCAGCTTGGATCCTGGGGCCCAGGGGAATGAGCAGTTCTTC	CASSLDPGAQGNEQFF
NA	TRBV7-2	few	TRBJ2-1	TGTGCCAGCAGCTTGGGGAGCAAGAACTACAATGAGCAGTTCTTC	CASSLGSKNYNEQFF
TRBD1	TRBV7-9	few	TRBJ1-1	TGTGCCAGCAGCCCTCGTCCCGGGACAGGGGGCGATCGCACTGAAGCTTTCTTT	CASSPRPGTGGDRTEAFF
NA	TRBV20-1	few	TRBJ2-7	TGCAGTGCACTTCGGACGCAAGACTACGAGCAGTACTTC	CSALRTQDYEQYF
NA	TRBV7-6	NA	TRBJ1-4	TGTGCCAGCAGCTCAAGGCCCACCGGGACTGACCCCGAAAAACTGTTTTTT	CASSSRPTGTDPEKLFF
NA	TRBV20-1	NA	TRBJ2-7	TGCAGTGCTAGAGATCAGGTTGGTGGGGAGCAGTACTTC	CSARDQVGGEQYF
TRBD2	TRBV6-5	NA	TRBJ2-1	TGTGCCAGCAGTTATTTAGCGGGGGGGCTTATCGGGAATGAGCAGTTCTTC	CASSYLAGGLIGNEQFF
TRBD1	TRBV27	NA	TRBJ2-5	TGTGCCAGCAGTTTAGAGGTGACAGGGACCCACGAGACCCAGTACTTC	CASSLEVTGTHETQYF
NA	TRBV5-1	NA	TRBJ2-5	TGCGCCAGCAGCCCCTGGACTGAAGAGACCCAGTACTTC	CASSPWTEETQYF